The 25 T cell receptor beta chains given below trace back to one sample, sequenced in a study of T cells in Graves' hyperthyroidism and ophthalmopathy (dated by TCRdb to the late 2010s). Preparation of the library involved multiplex PCR. Sequenced using an Illumina HiSeq 2000. TCR beta CDR3 regions were amplified from RNA transcripts. For the first round of RT-PCR on the TCR CDR3, the HTBI primer set was used together with the Qiagen OneStep RT-PCR kit. TCRdb cleaned the public reads at Q25 with fastp, built clones with MiXCR and kept in-frame beta chains. All rows with the same CDR3 protein become a single entry with the most common DNA and genes. In all, the sample holds about 400,000 distinct CDR3 sequences, and roughly 15% of those were seen once. Approximately 19% of the sample lies in the top ten. The sample taken for sequencing was blood. Receptors originate from a woman aged 55 to 70 with Graves' ophthalmopathy.

The chain recombines TRBV19 with TRBJ1-1, with 9 nucleotides matching TRBD1. The CDR3 runs 13 residues. Unmatched junction bases numbered 3, after V lost 6 bases and J lost 4 bases. CDR1 LNHDA and CDR2 SQIVND come from the germline V gene (reference sequence). DNA of the CDR3: TGTGCCAGTAGGGACAGGGGAGCCACTGAAGCTTTCTTT. It specifies CASRDRGATEAFF.

In its sample, this clonotype was seen once. This may stem from a read error, because a much larger clone lies one nucleotide away. The chain is built from TRBV14 and TRBJ2-5; D is unresolved. This CDR3 comprises 16 residues. CDR1 and CDR2 (germline): SGHDN, FVKESK. V gave up 4 bases and J gave up 4 bases, with 19 bases separating them. The CDR3 DNA follows: TGTGCCAGCAGCCGAGGTTACCAGGAGAATGGAGAGACCCAGTACTTC. Translation gives CASSRGYQENGETQYF.

This clonotype came up a few times. V gene TRBV2 combines with J gene TRBJ2-2; the D gene is possibly TRBD2 (5 bases). This CDR3 region has 17 residues. CDR1 and CDR2 from the germline V gene are SNHLY and FYNNEI. Trimming left V 0 bases short and J 3 bases short, with 14 bases between. CDR3 sequence: CASSEALRTSYTGELFF. DNA for the CDR3: TGTGCCAGCAGTGAAGCGCTCAGGACTTCGTACACCGGGGAGCTGTTTTTT.

Here the CDR3 reads CASSYVTVPGGYTF. Here the CDR3 DNA reads TGTGCCAGCAGCTACGTTACAGTGCCGGGTGGCTACACCTTC. V and J are TRBV5-5 and TRBJ1-2; D unresolved. Trimming removed 3 bases from V and 7 bases from J, with 16 bases in between. Germline V gives CDR1 SGHKS, CDR2 YYEKEE (reference sequence). The CDR3 has 14 amino acids.

This clonotype was counted only a few times. J is TRBJ1-6 and V is TRBV6-1, with D tentatively TRBD1 (5 bases). The length of the CDR3 is 15 residues. Trimming left V 6 bases short and J 7 bases short, with 16 bases between. Germline values: CDR1 MNHNS, CDR2 SASEGT. The chain's CDR3 is CASRGNRSFNSPLHF. CDR3 nucleotides: TGTGCCAGCAGGGGCAACAGGAGCTTCAATTCACCCCTCCACTTT.

This clonotype has a count of ten or more. The chain has TRBV6-5 and TRBJ2-7, with 7 bases fitting TRBD1. Germline V gene sequence: CDR1 MNHEY, CDR2 SVGAGI. The CDR3 extends over 15 amino acids. Trimming at V came to 0 bases and at J to 2 bases, leaving 4 bases not matched to a gene. CDR3 sequence (DNA): TGTGCCAGCAGTTACTCGTGGGACAGAGCCTACGAGCAGTACTTC. This translates into CASSYSWDRAYEQYF.

This clonotype was observed at least ten times. In DNA form, the CDR3 reads TGTGCCAGCAGTACGGGGTGGGTCTCCTCTGGGGCCAACGTCCTGACTTTC. Protein: CASSTGWVSSGANVLTF. The chain couples TRBV28 to TRBJ2-6, with D possibly TRBD2 on 5 matching bases. Germline CDR1 and CDR2: MDHEN and SYDVKM. The CDR3 is made up of 17 amino acids. Trimming removed 5 bases from V and 0 bases from J, with 14 bases in between.

The rearrangement joins TRBV5-1 to TRBJ2-1, with 8 bases identical to TRBD2. V was clipped by 5 bases and J by 6 bases; unmatched bases: 7. This CDR3 comprises 14 residues. In germline, CDR1 is SGHRS, CDR2 YFSETQ. The CDR3, as DNA: TGCGCCAGCAGTGGGATAGCGGGGTCCAATGAGCAGTTCTTC. Encoded protein: CASSGIAGSNEQFF.

This rearrangement joins TRBV30 to TRBJ1-2, with D unresolved. In germline, CDR1 is GTSNPN, CDR2 SVGIG (reference sequence). The CDR3 sequence is 11 residues long. The CDR3 DNA follows: TGTGCAGAATTGTCGAACTATGGCTACACCTTC. It translates to CAELSNYGYTF.

Many counts were recorded for this clonotype. V usage is TRBV5-1 and J usage is TRBJ2-3; TRBD1 is a possible D gene (5 bases). The germline gives CDR1 SGHRS, CDR2 YFSETQ. The V end lost 4 bases, the J end lost 5 bases, and 8 bases lay between the germline ends. The CDR3 totals 12 residues. The DNA for the CDR3 is TGCGCCAGCAGCGTCGACAGAGATACGCAGTATTTT. Translating gives CASSVDRDTQYF.

The chain recombines TRBV6-1 with TRBJ2-7, with 7 bases matching TRBD1. Per the germline V gene, CDR1 is MNHNS and CDR2 is SASEGT. Trimming removed 2 bases from V and 3 bases from J; junction bases left unmatched: 4. The CDR3 loop spans 14 amino acids. DNA of the CDR3: TGTGCCAGCAGTGAACGGGACAGATACTACGAGCAGTACTTC. This gives the protein CASSERDRYYEQYF.

This clonotype was found a few times. The rearrangement joins TRBV6-5 to TRBJ2-3; 8 bases agree with TRBD2. V lost 4 bases and J lost 4; bases outside the gene matches: 13. Per the germline V gene, CDR1 is MNHEY and CDR2 is SVGAGI. There are 17 residues in the CDR3. The CDR3: CASSSSRGAGVPDTQYF. The CDR3 region has the DNA TGTGCCAGCAGTTCCTCCCGGGGAGCGGGAGTCCCAGATACGCAGTATTTT.

This clonotype was detected many times. The rearrangement links TRBV5-1 to TRBJ2-2, with a weak D call TRBD1 (5 bases). Germline assignment: CDR1 SGHRS and CDR2 YFSETQ. The CDR3 loop spans 15 amino acids. V shed 1 base and J shed 4 bases, with 11 bases lying between them. CDR3 amino acids: CASSLSGQGTGELFF. CDR3 nucleotide sequence: TGCGCCAGCAGCTTGTCAGGGCAGGGCACCGGGGAGCTGTTTTTT.

Ten or more counts support this clonotype. This chain uses TRBV6-1 with TRBJ2-2; D call uncertain. The CDR3 is 15 amino acids. Germline lookup yields CDR1 MNHNS and CDR2 SASEGT. Trimming removed 0 bases from V and 4 bases from J, with 9 bases in between. The CDR3 nucleotides read TGTGCCAGCAGTGAAGCGAGCCCCGGCACCGGGGAGCTGTTTTTT. This codes for CASSEASPGTGELFF.

This clonotype showed up many times. The genes are TRBV5-1 and TRBJ2-1; D is uncertain. Trimming cost V 3 bases and J 6 bases, with 10 bases left between them. CDR3 length equals 13 residues. The germline V gene encodes CDR1 SGHRS and CDR2 YFSETQ. CDR3: CASSYTHGNEQFF. The CDR3 DNA follows: TGCGCCAGCAGCTACACCCATGGCAATGAGCAGTTCTTC.

As to this clonotype: A much larger clone lies a single base off, so this may be a read error. The CDR3 region is CASSLHGTPYNEQFF. CDR3 coding DNA: TGTGCCAGCAGTTTACATGGGACCCCCTACAATGAGCAGTTCTTC. The rearrangement links TRBV27 to TRBJ2-1, with D perhaps assigned TRBD1 or TRBD2 (5 bases each). Deletions cut 2 bases from V and 2 bases from J, with 10 bases between. The CDR3 totals 15 residues. CDR1 and CDR2 (germline): MNHEY, SMNVEV (reference sequence).

This clonotype has a count of ten or more. The CDR3 spells CASSKGLGEQYF. The CDR3 coding sequence is TGTGCCAGCAGTAAGGGTTTGGGGGAGCAGTACTTC. V usage is TRBV6-1 and J usage is TRBJ2-7, with D uncertain. The V end lost 5 bases, the J end lost 7 bases, and 12 bases lay between the germline ends. Per the germline V gene, CDR1 is MNHNS and CDR2 is SASEGT. This CDR3 has 12 residues.

This clonotype has a handful of counts. V is TRBV20-1 and J is TRBJ2-5; TRBD2 aligns across 12 bases. Trimming took 6 bases from V and 5 from J; bases not matched to a gene: 13. Germline V gives CDR1 DFQATT, CDR2 SNEGSKA (reference sequence). The CDR3 is 16 residues long. This chain's CDR3 is CSARWTSGTLRETQYF. The CDR3 nucleotides are TGCAGTGCCCGATGGACTAGCGGGACCCTCCGGGAGACCCAGTACTTC.

The rearrangement uses TRBV12-3 or TRBV12-4 and TRBJ1-6; TRBD1 is a possible D gene (5 bases). V shed 3 bases and J shed 7 bases, with 13 bases lying between them. The CDR3 totals 15 residues. CDR3 DNA sequence: TGTGCCAGCAGTTTGCGGGACGGATTAAATTCACCCCTCCACTTT. Translation gives CASSLRDGLNSPLHF.

This clonotype was found a few times. The chain is built from TRBV7-9 and TRBJ1-4; 9 bases align to TRBD1. Germline V gene data show CDR1 as SEHNR and CDR2 as FQNEAQ (reference sequence). This CDR3 comprises 15 residues. Trimming took 5 bases from V and 3 from J; bases not matched to a gene: 4. Here the CDR3 DNA reads TGTGCCAGCAGCGACCGGACAGGGGCTAATGAAAAACTGTTTTTT. Translating it yields CASSDRTGANEKLFF.

The J gene is TRBJ2-7, the V gene TRBV24-1; 10 bases agree with TRBD1. The trim removed 2 bases at V and 2 bases at J, leaving 5 bases unmatched. This CDR3 spans 16 amino acids. Germline lookup yields CDR1 KGHDR and CDR2 SFDVKD. The CDR3 DNA sequence: TGTGCCACCAGTGATTCCGGGACAGGGGATACCTACGAGCAGTACTTC. It encodes CATSDSGTGDTYEQYF.

In this sample, this clonotype turned up a few times. The chain links TRBV24-1 to TRBJ2-3; maybe TRBD2 (6 bases). V was cut by 3 bases and J by 2 bases, with 17 bases left in between. The CDR3 is made up of 17 amino acids. In germline, CDR1 is KGHDR, CDR2 SFDVKD. In nucleotides, the CDR3 is TGTGCCACCAGTGATCAGCGGGCGTCTACTCTCACAGATACGCAGTATTTT. It codes for CATSDQRASTLTDTQYF.

Many counts were recorded for this clonotype. The chain carries TRBV5-8 and TRBJ2-7; D might be TRBD1 or TRBD2, each matching 5 bases. V was pared by 2 bases and J by 1 base, with 13 bases between. Germline V lookup: CDR1 SGHTS, CDR2 YDEGEE. The CDR3 is 15 residues long. CDR3 in DNA: TGTGCCAGCAGCTTCGGGGCGGGTCCTTCCTACGAGCAGTACTTC. Protein sequence: CASSFGAGPSYEQYF.

Ten or more counts support this clonotype. CDR3 loop: CSAPLVGGSGAYEQYF. The CDR3 DNA follows: TGCAGTGCCCCCCTGGTTGGGGGGAGTGGGGCCTACGAGCAGTACTTC. The gene calls are TRBV20-1 and TRBJ2-7; D may be TRBD2 (6 bases). Trimming left V 6 bases short and J 2 bases short, with 23 bases between. The CDR3 runs 16 residues. Germline V CDR1 and CDR2: DFQATT, SNEGSKA (reference sequence).

This clonotype was picked up many times. The chain is built from TRBV5-1 and TRBJ2-7; TRBD1 matches at 9 bases. The CDR3 covers 14 residues. Germline V gene data show CDR1 as SGHRS and CDR2 as YFSETQ. Germline trimming cut 3 bases from V and 7 bases from J; bases unmatched to any gene: 8. The chain's CDR3 is CASSWGQGVGEQYF. DNA of the CDR3: TGCGCCAGCAGCTGGGGACAGGGAGTGGGTGAGCAGTACTTC.